The 10 T cell receptor beta chains given below trace back to one sample, sequenced in a study of neoadjuvant anti-PD-1 for oral cavity cancer. Sequenced by immunoSEQ multiplex PCR; TCRdb stores in-frame clones only, minus some. The data hold around 7,200 clones, with 48% observed a single time. This specimen was tumor tissue, taken before nivolumab (anti-PD-1) treatment. These receptor sequences come from a person aged 35-79 years with oral cavity squamous cell carcinoma.

This clone has more than one count but fewer than ten. V usage is TRBV7-6 and J usage is TRBJ1-5, with D unresolved. Trimming removed 1 base at V and 7 bases at J, with 11 bases between. This CDR3 contains 14 residues. CDR1 and CDR2 (germline): SGHVS, FNYEAQ. Here the CDR3 reads CASSLGGEGQPQHF. CDR3 nucleotides: TGTGCCAGCAGCTTAGGCGGGGAGGGCCAGCCCCAGCATTTT. The full variable domain, in which reference TRBV7-6 and TRBJ1-5 provide the parts outside the CDR3, is GAGVSQSPRYKVTKRGQDVALRCDPISGHVSLYWYRQALGQGPEFLTYFNYEAQQDKSGLPNDRFSAERPEGSISTLTIQRTEQRDSAMYRCASSLGGEGQPQHFGDGTRLSIL.

This chain connects TRBV19 to TRBJ1-1; tentative D call: TRBD1 (5 bases). V was shortened by 5 bases and J by 5 bases, with 18 bases between the two germline ends. The CDR3 sequence is 15 residues long. The V gene's germline CDR1 is LNHDA and CDR2 SQIVND (reference sequence). CDR3 in amino acids: CASSPSGTAGTEAFF. The CDR3 DNA reads as TGTGCCAGTAGTCCCTCCGGGACGGCGGGGACTGAAGCTTTCTTT.

The chain recombines TRBV5-1 with TRBJ2-1; TRBD2 agrees at 7 bases. This CDR3 has 16 residues. The germline gives CDR1 SGHRS, CDR2 YFSETQ. V lost 1 base to trimming and J lost 0 bases; unmatched junction nucleotides: 4. CDR3 DNA sequence: TGCGCCAGCAGCTTGTGGGGCGGGAGCTCCTACAATGAGCAGTTCTTC. It codes for CASSLWGGSSYNEQFF. Full variable domain (outside the CDR3, taken from reference TRBV5-1 and TRBJ2-1): KAGVTQTPRYLIKTRGQQVTLSCSPISGHRSVSWYQQTPGQGLQFLFEYFSETQRNKGNFPGRFSGRQFSNSRSEMNVSTLELGDSALYLCASSLWGGSSYNEQFFGPGTRLTVL.

The sample holds a few counts of this clone. The chain employs TRBV6-4 and TRBJ2-2; no clear D gene. This CDR3 is 14 amino acids long. Germline loops: CDR1 MRHNA, CDR2 SNTAGT. V was shortened by 4 bases and J by 7 bases, with 13 bases between the two germline ends. As DNA, the CDR3 is TGTGCCAGCAGTGCGGGTTCGGGCTTCGGGGAGCTGTTTTTT. This encodes CASSAGSGFGELFF.

The chain couples TRBV2 to TRBJ2-3, with 10 bases aligning to TRBD1. The CDR3 covers 15 residues. Germline CDR1 and CDR2: SNHLY and FYNNEI. V dropped 7 bases and J dropped 7; count of bases not matched to a gene: 11. The CDR3 spells CASMGQGSGANTQYF. DNA for the CDR3: TGTGCCAGCATGGGACAGGGGAGCGGGGCAAATACGCAGTATTTT.

This chain uses TRBV10-3 with TRBJ1-2, with a tentative D call TRBD1 (5 bases). Deletions cut 2 bases from V and 4 bases from J, with 11 bases between. CDR1 and CDR2 (germline): ENHRY, SYGVKD. The CDR3 is 14 amino acids. CDR3 residues: CAISENPGTYGYTF. The CDR3 DNA sequence: TGTGCCATCAGTGAGAACCCAGGGACCTATGGCTACACCTTC.

A few counts support this clone. The CDR3 spells CSVAGQGATIAEAFF. The DNA of the CDR3 is TGCAGCGTTGCGGGACAGGGGGCAACGATCGCTGAAGCTTTCTTT. The rearrangement joins TRBV29-1 to TRBJ1-1; 12 bases match TRBD1. The CDR3 covers 15 residues. Trimming removed 4 bases from V and 6 bases from J; junction bases left unmatched: 9. From germline, CDR1 is SQVTM and CDR2 ANQGSEA.

This clone was detected a few times. The V call is TRBV14, the J call TRBJ1-2; perhaps TRBD1 as D (6 bases). This CDR3 is 15 amino acids long. Trimming removed 0 bases from V and 5 bases from J, with 13 bases in between. CDR1 and CDR2 (germline): SGHDN, FVKESK. CDR3 region: CASSQEPRGGYGYTF. The CDR3 DNA reads as TGTGCCAGCAGCCAAGAACCCCGAGGGGGGTATGGCTACACCTTC. The full variable domain, completed using reference TRBV14 and TRBJ1-2, is EAGVTQFPSHSVIEKGQTVTLRCDPISGHDNLYWYRRVMGKEIKFLLHFVKESKQDESGMPNNRFLAERTGGTYSTLKVQPAELEDSGVYFCASSQEPRGGYGYTFGSGTRLTVV.

The chain couples TRBV14 to TRBJ2-1; 7 bases map to TRBD2. The CDR3 covers 17 residues. The V segment lost 5 bases and the J segment 2 bases; nucleotides outside the gene matches: 12. Germline V gives CDR1 SGHDN, CDR2 FVKESK. The DNA for the CDR3 is TGTGCCAGCAGCTTTCTCTCTAGCGGAGGGGCCTACAATGAGCAGTTCTTC. It translates to CASSFLSSGGAYNEQFF.

By its share, this clone is medium-sized. The chain couples TRBV5-4 to TRBJ2-1; tentative D call: TRBD2 (5 bases). CDR1 is SGHNT and CDR2 is YYREEE in the germline V gene (reference sequence). The CDR3 loop spans 14 amino acids. Trimming left V 0 bases short and J 6 bases short, with 10 bases between. The CDR3 DNA reads as TGTGCCAGCAGCTTGGAGGACTGGTCCAATGAGCAGTTCTTC. Protein: CASSLEDWSNEQFF.